This TCR beta chain was obtained from a study of post-analysis software for immune sequencing data. General study points: Under F measure analysis, samples from one preparation batch co-clustered strongly. Patients with multiple sclerosis recorded significantly lower normalized Chao1 diversity than controls, the study found. Comparison of patients with controls showed four or five TRBV segments more frequent in patients, TRBV5-6, TRBV5-1 and TRBV20-1 among them.

This clonotype showed up just a few times. Its target is unknown. Prepared libraries of TCR beta cDNA carried unique molecular identifiers. Some 500,000 cDNA molecules were obtained from 1 to 10 million T cells. MiXCR, applied by TCRdb to the PCR reads, yields one record per CDR3 protein. The table lists roughly 600,000 distinct CDR3 sequences, about 44% of them singletons, with more than 1.5% in the top ten. Germline CDR1 reads SGHKS; CDR2 reads YYEKEE (reference sequence). Trimming removed 2 bases from V and 2 bases from J, with 11 bases in between. CDR3 size: 14 residues. The chain has TRBV5-5 and TRBJ2-7, with D perhaps TRBD1 (6 bases). The source material was blood. The sequence came from a girl aged 10-17 years with multiple sclerosis. The CDR3 region has the DNA TGTGCCAGCAGCTTCTGGGACAAGACCTACGAGCAGTACTTC. Protein product: CASSFWDKTYEQYF.